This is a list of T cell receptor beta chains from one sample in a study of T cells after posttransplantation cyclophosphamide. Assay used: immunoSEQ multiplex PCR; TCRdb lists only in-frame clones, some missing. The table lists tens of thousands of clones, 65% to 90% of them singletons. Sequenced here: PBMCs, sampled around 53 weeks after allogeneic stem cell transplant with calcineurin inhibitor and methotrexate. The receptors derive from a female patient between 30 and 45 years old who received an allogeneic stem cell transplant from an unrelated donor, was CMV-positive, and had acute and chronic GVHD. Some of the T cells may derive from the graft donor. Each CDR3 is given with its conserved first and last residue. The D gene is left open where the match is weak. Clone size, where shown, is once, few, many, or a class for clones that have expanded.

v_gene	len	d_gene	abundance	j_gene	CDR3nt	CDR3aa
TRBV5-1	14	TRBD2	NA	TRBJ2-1	TGCGCCAGCAGCCTAGCGGGAGGGACCAATGAGCAGTTCTTC	CASSLAGGTNEQFF
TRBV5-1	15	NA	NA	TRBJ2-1	TGCGCCAGCAGCTTGGACGGGTTCTCCTACAATGAGCAGTTCTTC	CASSLDGFSYNEQFF
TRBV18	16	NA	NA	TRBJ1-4	TGTGCCAGCTCACCACGGATGGGGACATCGGAGAGAAAACTGTTTTTT	CASSPRMGTSERKLFF
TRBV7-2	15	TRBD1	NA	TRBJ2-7	TGTGCCAGCAGCTTACTCCGACAGGGCCAGCACGAGCAGTACTTC	CASSLLRQGQHEQYF
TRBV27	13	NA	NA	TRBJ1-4	TGTGCCAGCAGTCGTGGGGGGGATGAAAAACTGTTTTTT	CASSRGGDEKLFF
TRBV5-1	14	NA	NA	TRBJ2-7	TGCGCCAGCAGCCTGACCCGGGACTCCTACGAGCAGTACTTC	CASSLTRDSYEQYF
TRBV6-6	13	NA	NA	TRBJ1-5	TGTGCCAGCAGTTACTCGACGGGGCAGCCCCAGCATTTT	CASSYSTGQPQHF
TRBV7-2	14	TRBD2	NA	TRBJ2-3	TGTGCCAGCAGCTTAGGCCCTACGGGACTAGCGAAGTATTTT	CASSLGPTGLAKYF
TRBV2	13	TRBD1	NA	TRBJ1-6	TGTGCCAGTGCAGGGGGTCGGAAATCACCCCTCCACTTT	CASAGGRKSPLHF
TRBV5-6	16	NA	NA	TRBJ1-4	TGTGCCAGCAGCGGCGGGTGGTCAGCTGTTAATGAAAAACTGTTTTTT	CASSGGWSAVNEKLFF
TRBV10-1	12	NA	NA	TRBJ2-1	TGCGTCATGCGGGACTCCCAAGATGAGCAGTTCTTC	CVMRDSQDEQFF
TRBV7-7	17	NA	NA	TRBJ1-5	TGTGCTAGCAGCTTAGCCATGGGTGGGGGGAGCAATCAGCCCCAGCATTTT	CASSLAMGGGSNQPQHF
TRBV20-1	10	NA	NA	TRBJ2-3	TGCAGTGCTAGATATGATACGCAGTATTTT	CSARYDTQYF
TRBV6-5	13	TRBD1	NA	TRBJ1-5	TGTGCCAGCGGCCAGGGGGGCAGGTGGCCCCAGCATTTT	CASGQGGRWPQHF
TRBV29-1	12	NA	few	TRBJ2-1	TGCAGCGTTGGTTTCAGGGGCAATGAGCAGTTCTTC	CSVGFRGNEQFF
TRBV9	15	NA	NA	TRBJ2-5	TGTGCCAGCGCTCGTAGGGGGAGGGTGGGAGAGACCCAGTACTTC	CASARRGRVGETQYF
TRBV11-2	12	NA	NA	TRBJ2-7	TGTGCCAGCAGCCCTCCAGGGGACGAGCAGTACTTC	CASSPPGDEQYF
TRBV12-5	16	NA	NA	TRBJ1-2	TGTGCTAGTGGTCCCTACGCTTTTGCCGTGCGATCGGGCTACACCTTC	CASGPYAFAVRSGYTF
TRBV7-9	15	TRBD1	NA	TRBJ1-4	TGTGCCAGCAGCTTAGCCGGGACACAGGGGGAAAAACTGTTTTTT	CASSLAGTQGEKLFF
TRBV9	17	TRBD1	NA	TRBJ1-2	TGTGCCAGCAGCGTAGTGACAGGGTCAGGGATTAACTATGGCTACACCTTC	CASSVVTGSGINYGYTF
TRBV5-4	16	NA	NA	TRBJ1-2	TGTGCCAGCAGCTTGAACGTCGTAACAGACGTCTATGGCTACACCTTC	CASSLNVVTDVYGYTF
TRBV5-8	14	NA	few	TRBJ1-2	TGTGCCAGCAGCTTGGCGACACTCGCGCGACCCTACACCTTC	CASSLATLARPYTF
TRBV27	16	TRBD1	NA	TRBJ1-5	TGTGCCAGCAGACCAGGGGGGGGACAGGGGAATCAGCCCCAGCATTTT	CASRPGGGQGNQPQHF
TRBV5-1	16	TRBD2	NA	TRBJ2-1	TGCGCCAGCAGCTTGAGTGGAGCTAGCGGGTACAATGAGCAGTTCTTC	CASSLSGASGYNEQFF
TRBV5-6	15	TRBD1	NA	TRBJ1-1	TGTGCCAGCAGCGCACTCGACAGGGTCGGCACTGAAGCTTTCTTT	CASSALDRVGTEAFF
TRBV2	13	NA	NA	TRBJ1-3	TGTGCCAGCAGTAGCAGGGGAGGAAACACCATATATTTT	CASSSRGGNTIYF
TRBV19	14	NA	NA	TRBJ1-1	TGTGCCAGTAGTATAGATTCAGGGCACACTGAAGCTTTCTTT	CASSIDSGHTEAFF
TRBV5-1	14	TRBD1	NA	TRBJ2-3	TGCGCCAGCACCCAACAGGGGTTTACAGATACGCAGTATTTT	CASTQQGFTDTQYF
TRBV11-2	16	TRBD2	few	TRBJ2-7	TGTGCCAGCAGCTCTATAGCGGGGAGGGGTCCGTACGAGCAGTACTTC	CASSSIAGRGPYEQYF
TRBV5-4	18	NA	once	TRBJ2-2	TGTGCCAGCAGCCTGGTCCGCGGGCGGGTAGGAAAAACCGGGGAGCTGTTTTTT	CASSLVRGRVGKTGELFF
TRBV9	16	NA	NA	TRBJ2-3	TGTGCCAGCAGCGTAGTTCATGGCCGGGGCACAGATACGCAGTATTTT	CASSVVHGRGTDTQYF